This T cell receptor beta chain was documented in a study of shared clonotypes between healthy human individuals. Looking at the study overall: The composition of the donors was a couple of women and three men aged 18 to 49.

Genomic DNA for unsorted samples was obtained from tens of millions of PBMCs. This table comes from immunoSEQ multiplex PCR, and its TCRdb copy is limited to in-frame clones, with some not included. The sample has 400,000 to 500,000 clones, 70% to 85% seen once; the top ten hold 12%. The CDR3 extends over 16 amino acids. The V gene's germline CDR1 is MDHEN and CDR2 SYDVKM. Trimming shortened V by 7 bases and J by 0 bases, and 13 bases separated the two germline ends. This sequence originates from a woman aged 40 to 50 in good health. Some clones in this sample may be carry-over from other donors' samples. The sample taken for sequencing was PBMCs. The rearrangement links TRBV28 to TRBJ2-6, with unresolved D. The CDR3 loop is CASTTLWNSGANVLTF. As DNA, the CDR3 is TGTGCCAGCACCACCCTCTGGAACTCTGGGGCCAACGTCCTGACTTTC.